The clone carrying this TCR beta chain was seen more than once but under ten times. The antigen remains undetermined. These data belong to a study of spatial heterogeneity in lung cancer. Broader study findings: Counts of expanded alpha and beta TCRs within tumors tracked the tumor nonsynonymous mutation count.

TCRdb independently ran MiXCR on the 5' RACE reads; one entry per CDR3 protein. The table has almost 9,500 distinct CDR3 sequences, approximately 6% seen once; the top ten hold under 35%. Germline values: CDR1 LNHNV, CDR2 YYDKDF (reference sequence). CDR3 size: 15 residues. The V end was cut by 0 bases, the J end by 4 bases, with 9 bases between. This sample's time point: sample taken at primary tumor resection. The chain uses TRBV15 and TRBJ2-2, with D maybe TRBD1 (5 bases). This specimen consisted of lung tumor tissue, obtained at surgery. The receptor was isolated from a male donor with early-stage non-small cell lung cancer. The CDR3 sequence: CATSRDTQGTGELFF. In nucleotides, the CDR3 is TGTGCCACCAGCAGAGATACGCAGGGCACCGGGGAGCTGTTTTTT.